This TCR beta chain was retrieved from a study of CD8 T cells in ankylosing spondylitis. Whole-study findings and limits: According to the report, clones linked to the disease were significantly enriched in matched synovial fluid samples taken from ankylosing spondylitis patients. Among TCR beta sequences, a motif of roughly 8 highly homologous variants appeared characteristic of ankylosing spondylitis blood. Certain motif variants had earlier been reported in reactive arthritis synovial fluid and blood. Peripheral blood samples showed relatively rare disease-linked clones, and these clones were CD8+.

There are a few counts of this clonotype. Its specificity is unknown. Germline CDR1 and CDR2: SGHAT and FQNNGV. The V gene end was trimmed by 5 bases and the J gene end by 8 bases; junction bases not matched to a gene: 11. The CDR3 loop spans 15 amino acids. Libraries for TCR beta were made by quantitative 5'-RACE with molecular barcodes. TCRdb re-called the 5' RACE reads through MiXCR, storing one row per CDR3 protein. Of 330,000 or so distinct CDR3 sequences listed, 6.5% to 10% were seen once; the top ten hold about 14%. The rearrangement joins TRBV11-2 to TRBJ2-1; TRBD2 aligns across 8 bases. This TCR derives from a male donor with ankylosing spondylitis. The specimen sequenced was blood, either unsorted or a sorted T cell fraction (not recorded which). CDR3 in DNA: TGTGCCAGCAGCGCCCGGACTAGCCCCCTAGATGAGCAGTTCTTC. Amino acids: CASSARTSPLDEQFF.